This record concerns one TCR beta chain sequence. Antigen specificity is unknown. The data originate from a study of blood T cells in healthy people across ages. Whole-study results and caveats: Researchers said unsorted PBMCs prevented a conclusive naive versus antigen-experienced comparison.

Deletions cut 4 bases from V and 4 bases from J, with 15 bases between. This CDR3 contains 14 residues. Germline CDR1 SGHRS, CDR2 YFSETQ. Combining a sample-barcoded 5' primer with a J-beta primer mix, a second PCR ran for roughly 7 to 11 cycles. TCRdb passed the 5' RACE reads through MiXCR, listing each CDR3 protein once. The table records 1.5 million to 2 million distinct CDR3 sequences, 28% of them present only once. The receptor comes from a woman aged 25 to 39 in good health. The chain uses TRBV5-1 and TRBJ2-7; D tentatively reads TRBD1 or TRBD2 (5 bases each). The sample consisted of blood. The CDR3 DNA sequence: TGCGCCAGCAGCCCTTATATGGGGGAGTACGAGCAGTACTTC. Translating gives CASSPYMGEYEQYF.